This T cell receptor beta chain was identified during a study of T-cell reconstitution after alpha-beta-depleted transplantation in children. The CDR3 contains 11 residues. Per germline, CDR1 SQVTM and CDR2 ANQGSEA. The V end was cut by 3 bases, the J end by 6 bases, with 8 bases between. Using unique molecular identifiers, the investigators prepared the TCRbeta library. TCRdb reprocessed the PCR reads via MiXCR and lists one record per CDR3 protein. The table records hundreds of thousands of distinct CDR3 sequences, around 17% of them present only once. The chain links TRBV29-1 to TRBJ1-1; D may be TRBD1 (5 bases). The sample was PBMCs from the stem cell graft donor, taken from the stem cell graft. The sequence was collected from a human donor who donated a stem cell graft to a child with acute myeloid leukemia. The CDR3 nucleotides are TGCAGCGTTGATTTGGGGCCTGAAGCTTTCTTT. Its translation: CSVDLGPEAFF.